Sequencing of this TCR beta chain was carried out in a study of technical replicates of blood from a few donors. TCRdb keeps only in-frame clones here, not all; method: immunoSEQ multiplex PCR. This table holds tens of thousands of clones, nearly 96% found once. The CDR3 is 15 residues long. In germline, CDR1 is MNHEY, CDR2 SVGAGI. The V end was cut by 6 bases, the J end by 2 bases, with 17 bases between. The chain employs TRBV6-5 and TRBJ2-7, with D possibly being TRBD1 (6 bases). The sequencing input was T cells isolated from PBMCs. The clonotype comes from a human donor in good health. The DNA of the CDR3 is TGTGCCAGCAGCCGGTTATCAGGGGAACCCTACGAGCAGTACTTC. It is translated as CASSRLSGEPYEQYF.